These 4 T cell receptor beta chains were sequenced from one sample in a study of neurological immune-mediated disorders. TCRdb used MiXCR to reprocess the 5' RACE reads, holding one entry per CDR3 protein. The data hold around 44,000 distinct CDR3 sequences, with over 2% observed a single time. Source material: PBMCs. Every receptor here comes from a man aged 30 to 45 with multiple sclerosis.

In this sample, this clonotype turned up many times. The V and J genes are TRBV29-1 and TRBJ2-3, with D perhaps matching TRBD2 (6 bases). CDR3 length equals 16 residues. The V and J ends lost 0 bases and 6 bases respectively, with 19 bases between them. In germline, CDR1 is SQVTM, CDR2 ANQGSEA. CDR3 bases: TGCAGCGTTGAAGACCGCACCGTTCCCAGCGGGGATACGCAGTATTTT. Translation: CSVEDRTVPSGDTQYF.

This clonotype was counted many times. The chain has TRBV5-1 and TRBJ2-7; tentative D call: TRBD2 (6 bases). From germline, CDR1 is SGHRS and CDR2 YFSETQ. The length of the CDR3 is 13 residues. The ends were cut back, 1 base at V and 5 bases at J, with 10 bases in the middle. The CDR3 DNA follows: TGCGCCAGCAGCTTGTCCGGGAGCGACGAGCAGTACTTC. Encoded protein: CASSLSGSDEQYF.

This clonotype was counted many times. V and J are TRBV5-1 and TRBJ2-7; 9 bases map to TRBD1. This CDR3 is built from 14 residues. CDR1 SGHRS and CDR2 YFSETQ come from the germline V gene. With V trimmed by 7 bases and J by 3 bases, 8 bases remained unmatched. CDR3 amino acids: CASQRGDRDYEQYF. As DNA, the CDR3 is TGCGCCAGCCAGCGCGGGGACAGGGACTACGAGCAGTACTTC.

This clonotype was counted ten times or more. CDR3 bases: TGTGCCAGCAGTTCTACTAGCGGGGGGTACAATGAGCAGTTCTTC. Encoded protein: CASSSTSGGYNEQFF. The chain recombines TRBV7-8 with TRBJ2-1, with 12 bases lining up with TRBD2. CDR3 length equals 15 residues. The junction had 4 bases not matched to a gene; V was cut back by 6 bases and J by 4 bases. Germline lookup yields CDR1 SGHVS and CDR2 FQNEAQ.